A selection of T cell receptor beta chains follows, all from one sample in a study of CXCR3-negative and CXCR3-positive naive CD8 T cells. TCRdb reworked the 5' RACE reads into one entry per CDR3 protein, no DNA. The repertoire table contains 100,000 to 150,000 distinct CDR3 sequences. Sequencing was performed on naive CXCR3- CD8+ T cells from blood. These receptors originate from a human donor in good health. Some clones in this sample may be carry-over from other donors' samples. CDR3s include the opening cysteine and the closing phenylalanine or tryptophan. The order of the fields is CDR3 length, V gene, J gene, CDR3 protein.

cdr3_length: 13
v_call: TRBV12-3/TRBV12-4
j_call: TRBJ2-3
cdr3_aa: CASSFVGTDTQYF

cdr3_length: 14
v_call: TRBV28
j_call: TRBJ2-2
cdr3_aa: CASSSVPNTGELFF

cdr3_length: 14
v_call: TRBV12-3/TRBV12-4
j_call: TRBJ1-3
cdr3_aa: CASSFWGNGNTIYF

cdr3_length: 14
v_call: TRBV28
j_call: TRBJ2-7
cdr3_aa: CASSSTGGASEQYF

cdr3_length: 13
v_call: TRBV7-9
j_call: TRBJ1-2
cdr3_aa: CASRSPREDGYTF

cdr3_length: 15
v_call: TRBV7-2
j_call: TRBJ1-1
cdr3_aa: CASSPGQGPTTEAFF

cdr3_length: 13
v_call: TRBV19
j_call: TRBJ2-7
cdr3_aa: CASSAGNSYEQYF

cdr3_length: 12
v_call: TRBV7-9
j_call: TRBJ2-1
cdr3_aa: CASSSRGNEQFF

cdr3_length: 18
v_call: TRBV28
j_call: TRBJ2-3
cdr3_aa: CASSLGGGQTRLTDTQYF

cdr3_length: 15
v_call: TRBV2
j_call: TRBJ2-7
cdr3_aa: CASSEALGQPDEQYF

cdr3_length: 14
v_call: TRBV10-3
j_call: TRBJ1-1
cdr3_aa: CAISDGGTNTEAFF

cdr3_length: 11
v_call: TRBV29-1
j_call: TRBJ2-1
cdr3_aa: CSVEGLDEQFF

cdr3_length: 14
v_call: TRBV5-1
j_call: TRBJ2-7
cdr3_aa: CASRPGQETYEQYF

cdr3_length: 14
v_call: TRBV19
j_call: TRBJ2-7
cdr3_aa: CASSIGGGSYEQYF

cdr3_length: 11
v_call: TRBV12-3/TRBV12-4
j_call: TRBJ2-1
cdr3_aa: CASSSINEQFF

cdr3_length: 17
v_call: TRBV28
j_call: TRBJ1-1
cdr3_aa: CASTRRQGLTMNTEAFF

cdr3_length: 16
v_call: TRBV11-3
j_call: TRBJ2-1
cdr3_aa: CASNARGTTGPNEQFF

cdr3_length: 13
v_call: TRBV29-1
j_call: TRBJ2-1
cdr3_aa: CSVEEDLNNEQFF

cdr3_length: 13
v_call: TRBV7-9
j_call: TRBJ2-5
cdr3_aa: CASSSGVQGTQYF

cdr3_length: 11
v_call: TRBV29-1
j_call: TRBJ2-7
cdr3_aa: CSVQLSYEQYF

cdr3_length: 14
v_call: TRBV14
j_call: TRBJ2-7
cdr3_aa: CASSFRLADYEQYF

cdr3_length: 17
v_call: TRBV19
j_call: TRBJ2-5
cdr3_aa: CASSNIKTSAIQETQYF

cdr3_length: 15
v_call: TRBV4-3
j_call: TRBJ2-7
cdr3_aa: CASSQDPGTSYEQYF

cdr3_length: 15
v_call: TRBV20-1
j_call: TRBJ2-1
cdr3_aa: CSATLGTVSYNEQFF

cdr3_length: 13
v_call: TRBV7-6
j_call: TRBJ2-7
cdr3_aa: CASSLSPSYEQYF

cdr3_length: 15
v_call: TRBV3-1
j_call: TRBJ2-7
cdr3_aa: CASSPRGTGIKEQYF

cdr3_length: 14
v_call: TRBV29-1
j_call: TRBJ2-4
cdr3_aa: CSVEVVEAKNIQYF

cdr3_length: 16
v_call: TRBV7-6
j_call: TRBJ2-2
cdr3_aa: CASSFRAGTNTGELFF

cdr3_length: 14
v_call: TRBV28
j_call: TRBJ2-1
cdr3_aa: CASSLGQFGDEQFF

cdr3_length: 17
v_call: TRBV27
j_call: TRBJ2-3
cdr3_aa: CASTDLKNPPHPDTQYF

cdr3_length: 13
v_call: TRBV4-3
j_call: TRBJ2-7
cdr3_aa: CASSQVPGYEQYF

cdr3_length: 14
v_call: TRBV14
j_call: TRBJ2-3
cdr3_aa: CASASSERTDTQYF

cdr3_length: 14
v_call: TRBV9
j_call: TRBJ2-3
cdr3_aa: CASSPGPYTDTQYF

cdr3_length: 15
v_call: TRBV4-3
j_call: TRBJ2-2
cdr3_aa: CASSQDLFGAGELFF

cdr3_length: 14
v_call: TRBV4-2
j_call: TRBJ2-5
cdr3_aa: CASSQDLEGETQYF

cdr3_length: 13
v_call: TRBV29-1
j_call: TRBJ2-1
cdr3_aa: CSVEGVRVDEQFF

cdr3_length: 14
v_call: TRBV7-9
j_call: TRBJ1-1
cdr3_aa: CASSAQDRDTEAFF

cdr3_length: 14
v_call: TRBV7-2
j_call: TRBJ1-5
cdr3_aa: CASSFGQGNQPQHF

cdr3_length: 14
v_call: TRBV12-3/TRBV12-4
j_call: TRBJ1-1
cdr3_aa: CASSLRRDNTEAFF

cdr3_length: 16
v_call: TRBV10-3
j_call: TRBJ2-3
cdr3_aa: CAISEPIPSGLDTQYF

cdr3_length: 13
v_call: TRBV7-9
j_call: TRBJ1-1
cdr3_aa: CASSFRQGTEAFF

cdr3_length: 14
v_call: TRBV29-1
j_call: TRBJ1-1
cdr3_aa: CSVEGGAGSTEAFF

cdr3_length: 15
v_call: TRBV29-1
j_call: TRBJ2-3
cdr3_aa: CSVASSVGGPDTQYF

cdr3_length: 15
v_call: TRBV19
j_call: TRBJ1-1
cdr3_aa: CASRPPMEGHTEAFF

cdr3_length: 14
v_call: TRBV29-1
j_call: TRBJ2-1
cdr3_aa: CSVEGSGAYNEQFF

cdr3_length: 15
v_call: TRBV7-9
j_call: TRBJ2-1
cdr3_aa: CASSLISGRNNEQFF

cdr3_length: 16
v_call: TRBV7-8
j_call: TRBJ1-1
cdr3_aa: CASSFLAETVNTEAFF